The 31 T cell receptor beta chains below were found in one sample sequenced in a study of T cell responses to AZD1222 COVID-19 vaccine. Libraries were prepared by immunoSEQ multiplex PCR; TCRdb keeps only in-frame clonotypes and omits some of them. The table includes 93,000 or so clones, about 87% detected once. Material: peripheral blood, obtained on day 0 of AZD1222 vaccination. The receptors were sampled from an adult in good health.

The CDR3 DNA sequence: TGCAGCGTCAGGCGGGAGGAGAGCACCGGGGAGCTGTTTTTT. Translation gives CSVRREESTGELFF. The chain employs TRBV29-1 and TRBJ2-2; 8 nucleotides align to TRBD2. There are 14 residues in the CDR3. Germline-derived CDR1 and CDR2 are SQVTM and ANQGSEA. After removal of 6 bases from V and 4 bases from J, the junction contained 7 bases not matched to a gene.

This clone has a single count. The CDR3 reads CASRDLAGQETQYF. In DNA form, the CDR3 reads TGTGCCAGCAGGGATTTAGCGGGACAAGAGACCCAGTACTTC. The V and J genes are TRBV28 and TRBJ2-5; 8 nucleotides line up with TRBD2. The V and J ends lost 6 bases and 2 bases, in that order; junction bases with no gene match: 5. The CDR3 is 14 residues long. Germline-derived CDR1 and CDR2 are MDHEN and SYDVKM.

This rearrangement joins TRBV7-2 to TRBJ2-4; 9 bases align to TRBD1. V shed 1 base, J shed 8 bases, and the junction held 6 bases outside the gene matches. Germline CDR1 and CDR2: SGHTA and FQGNSA. The CDR3 extends over 15 amino acids. CDR3 amino acids: CASSLDGTGWDIQYF. CDR3 nucleotides: TGTGCCAGCAGCTTAGACGGGACAGGGTGGGACATTCAGTACTTC.

CDR3 amino acids: CASSLGQGPSYEQYF. In DNA form, the CDR3 reads TGTGCCAGCAGCTTAGGACAGGGGCCTTCTTACGAGCAGTACTTC. The gene calls are TRBV7-6 and TRBJ2-7, with TRBD1 identical over 8 bases. The CDR3 sequence is 15 residues long. V was pared by 1 base and J by 4 bases, with 6 bases of the junction left unmatched. CDR1 is SGHVS, CDR2 FNYEAQ, per germline. Variable domain in full (rest from reference TRBV7-6 and TRBJ2-7): GAGVSQSPRYKVTKRGQDVALRCDPISGHVSLYWYRQALGQGPEFLTYFNYEAQQDKSGLPNDRFSAERPEGSISTLTIQRTEQRDSAMYRCASSLGQGPSYEQYFGPGTRLTVT.

The genes are TRBV6-6 and TRBJ2-7; a weak D match, TRBD1 (5 bases). Germline V lookup: CDR1 MNHNY, CDR2 SVGAGI (reference sequence). This CDR3 contains 13 residues. Trimming pared 5 bases from V and 6 bases from J, leaving 14 bases between. The CDR3 DNA reads TGTGCCAGCAGTACGACAGTCCTGGGCGAGCAGTACTTC. Protein sequence: CASSTTVLGEQYF.

The rearrangement uses TRBV18 and TRBJ2-1; D not certain. V dropped 2 bases and J dropped 8 bases, with 10 bases sitting between them. This CDR3 has 13 amino acids. Germline lookup yields CDR1 KGHSH and CDR2 LQKENI. For the CDR3, the DNA is TGTGCCAGCTCACCAACTCTAGACCATGAGCAGTTCTTC. This gives the protein CASSPTLDHEQFF.

The chain couples TRBV28 to TRBJ2-7; D is undetermined. Deletions cut 4 bases from V and 7 bases from J, with 11 bases between. The CDR3 has 12 residues. Germline CDR1 reads MDHEN; CDR2 reads SYDVKM. CDR3 loop: CASSSPNREQYF. CDR3 bases: TGTGCCAGCAGTTCCCCAAATAGGGAGCAGTACTTC.

This clone has a handful of counts. The chain has TRBV18 and TRBJ1-2, with TRBD1 identical over 7 bases. This CDR3 comprises 12 residues. J gave up 10 bases and V 3 bases, and 5 bases lay outside the gene matches. Per the germline V gene, CDR1 is KGHSH and CDR2 is LQKENI. CDR3 sequence reads: CASSPPDRAYTF. The CDR3 region has the DNA TGTGCCAGCTCACCGCCAGACAGGGCCTACACCTTC.

The CDR3 protein is CASSLEAPSTDTQYF. CDR3 nucleotide sequence: TGCGCCAGCAGCCTGGAGGCCCCTAGCACAGATACGCAGTATTTT. The chain carries TRBV5-1 and TRBJ2-3, with D tentatively TRBD2 (5 bases). V gave up 4 bases and J gave up 0 bases, with 12 bases separating them. Germline CDR1 and CDR2: SGHRS and YFSETQ. The CDR3 is made up of 15 amino acids.

The DNA of the CDR3 is TGTGCCAGCAGTGAAGAGGAGTCGGGGACCTCCTACGAGCAGTACTTC. Protein product: CASSEEESGTSYEQYF. The V gene is TRBV25-1, the J gene TRBJ2-7; D could derive from TRBD1 or TRBD2 (5 bases each). This CDR3 comprises 16 residues. V was pared by 2 bases and J by 0 bases, with 14 bases between. Germline V gene data show CDR1 as MGHDK and CDR2 as SYGVNS.

This clone was observed once. This chain joins TRBV6-5 and TRBJ1-5, with 7 bases matching TRBD1. V dropped 7 bases and J dropped 0; count of bases not matched to a gene: 3. The CDR3 spans 14 residues. Germline lookup yields CDR1 MNHEY and CDR2 SVGAGI. The CDR3 reads CASIRTGSNQPQHF. The CDR3 DNA follows: TGTGCCAGCATCAGGACAGGTAGCAATCAGCCCCAGCATTTT.

The rearrangement joins TRBV19 to TRBJ2-1; 11 bases agree with TRBD2. Unmatched junction bases numbered 6, after V lost 0 bases and J lost 5 bases. Germline loops: CDR1 LNHDA, CDR2 SQIVND (reference sequence). The length of the CDR3 is 17 residues. For the CDR3, the DNA is TGTGCCAGTAGTATAGATCACGGACTAGCGGGTGACAATGAGCAGTTCTTC. It yields the protein CASSIDHGLAGDNEQFF.

The chain links TRBV19 to TRBJ1-5; 10 bases fit TRBD1. The CDR3 totals 15 residues. V lost 4 bases, J lost 4 bases, and 4 bases stayed unmatched. Germline V gene lookup returns CDR1 LNHDA and CDR2 SQIVND (reference sequence). The CDR3 coding sequence is TGTGCCAGTAGTACCCGGACAGGGGGGAATCAGCCCCAGCATTTT. Translated: CASSTRTGGNQPQHF.

This chain links TRBV12-3 or TRBV12-4 with TRBJ2-7; D is ambiguous. The V end lost 4 bases, the J end lost 7 bases, and 14 bases lay between the germline ends. The CDR3 length is 13 residues. The CDR3, as DNA: TGTGCCAGCAGTTCAAACATCGGAGTAGAGCAGTACTTC. Protein sequence: CASSSNIGVEQYF.

This sequence joins TRBV27 and TRBJ1-5, with unresolved D. V lost 5 bases and J lost 4, with 6 bases in between. The CDR3 is 12 amino acids. Germline CDR1 reads MNHEY; CDR2 reads SMNVEV (reference sequence). The CDR3 region is CASSTQNQPQHF. The CDR3 region has the DNA TGTGCCAGCAGTACTCAAAATCAGCCCCAGCATTTT.

The rearrangement joins TRBV9 to TRBJ1-2; 10 positions agree with TRBD1. Germline V gives CDR1 SGDLS, CDR2 YYNGEE. This CDR3 is 15 amino acids long. J lost 3 bases, V lost 4 bases, and 6 bases had no gene match. The CDR3, as DNA: TGTGCCAGCAGCCCGGGGACAGGGGCCTACTATGGCTACACCTTC. As protein: CASSPGTGAYYGYTF. Full variable domain (rest looked up from reference TRBV9 and TRBJ1-2): DSGVTQTPKHLITATGQRVTLRCSPRSGDLSVYWYQQSLDQGLQFLIQYYNGEERAKGNILERFSAQQFPDLHSELNLSSLELGDSALYFCASSPGTGAYYGYTFGSGTRLTVV.

The chain joins TRBV5-1 to TRBJ2-3; TRBD1 agrees at 9 bases. The CDR3 is 14 residues long. The trim removed 5 bases at V and 3 bases at J, leaving 4 bases unmatched. In germline, CDR1 is SGHRS, CDR2 YFSETQ. CDR3: CASRDGQGTDTQYF. The CDR3, as DNA: TGCGCCAGCAGGGACGGACAGGGGACAGATACGCAGTATTTT. Full variable domain (remainder filled in from reference TRBV5-1 and TRBJ2-3): KAGVTQTPRYLIKTRGQQVTLSCSPISGHRSVSWYQQTPGQGLQFLFEYFSETQRNKGNFPGRFSGRQFSNSRSEMNVSTLELGDSALYLCASRDGQGTDTQYFGPGTRLTVL.

V usage is TRBV7-8 and J usage is TRBJ1-6; D is uncertain. This CDR3 spans 14 amino acids. Trimming cost V 2 bases and J 10 bases, with 12 bases left between them. Germline CDR1 and CDR2: SGHVS and FQNEAQ. Here the CDR3 reads CASSLSRVDSPLHF. CDR3 nucleotides: TGTGCCAGCAGCTTAAGTCGAGTAGACTCACCCCTCCACTTT.

The chain carries TRBV7-2 and TRBJ2-3, with 10 bases matching TRBD2. The germline CDR1 and CDR2 sequences are SGHTA and FQGNSA. The CDR3 extends over 13 amino acids. DNA of the CDR3: TGTGCTGAGCGGGAGGGGAGCACAGATACGCAGTATTTT. It encodes CAEREGSTDTQYF.

This sequence joins TRBV24-1 and TRBJ2-3; D may be TRBD1 (6 bases). The germline V and J ends were trimmed by 4 bases and 9 bases, with 13 bases remaining between them. CDR1 and CDR2 from the germline V gene are KGHDR and SFDVKD. The CDR3 consists of 13 residues. The CDR3: CATSDPRGYTQYF. The DNA for the CDR3 is TGTGCCACCAGTGACCCTAGGGGGTACACGCAGTATTTT.

This chain uses TRBV3-1 (or the pseudogene TRBV3-2) with TRBJ1-6; no clear D. CDR1 and CDR2 from the germline V gene are LGHDT and YNNKEL (reference sequence). Deletions cut 4 bases from V and 7 bases from J, with 14 bases between. This CDR3 comprises 15 residues. CDR3 nucleotides: TGTGCCAGCAGCCCGGCGATGGGCCAAAATTCACCCCTCCACTTT. Residues: CASSPAMGQNSPLHF.

The chain recombines TRBV4-2 with TRBJ2-1; 9 bases agree with TRBD2. This CDR3 is 16 amino acids long. Germline values: CDR1 LGHNA, CDR2 YNFKEQ. V dropped 1 base and J dropped 7; count of bases not matched to a gene: 8. Written as DNA, the CDR3 is TGTGCCAGCAGCCAAGGCTTAGCGGGGGTCAGGAATGAGCAGTTCTTC. Its translation is CASSQGLAGVRNEQFF.

The V call is TRBV20-1, the J call TRBJ1-6; D gene ambiguous. The V and J ends lost 5 bases and 12 bases respectively, with 11 bases between them. The germline gives CDR1 DFQATT, CDR2 SNEGSKA (reference sequence). The CDR3 length is 11 residues. CDR3 loop: CSAEAGGPLHF. As DNA, the CDR3 is TGCAGTGCTGAGGCGGGTGGACCCCTCCACTTT.

The rearrangement links TRBV5-4 to TRBJ2-2; the match to TRBD1 covers 8 bases. J gave up 2 bases and V 4 bases, and 4 bases lay outside the gene matches. From germline, CDR1 is SGHNT and CDR2 YYREEE (reference sequence). CDR3 length: 15 residues. The CDR3 DNA sequence: TGTGCCAGCAGCCCAGGACAGGGAAACACCGGGGAGCTGTTTTTT. Protein product: CASSPGQGNTGELFF.

The chain has TRBV6-5 and TRBJ1-2, with no clear D. The CDR3 runs to 15 residues. The germline CDR1 and CDR2 sequences are MNHEY and SVGAGI. Trimming stripped 0 bases from V and 8 bases from J, with 16 bases between. CDR3 loop: CASSYSSRQAFGYTF. The CDR3 coding sequence is TGTGCCAGCAGTTACTCATCCAGGCAGGCTTTCGGCTACACCTTC.

This clone was observed a single time. The rearrangement uses TRBV30 and TRBJ2-4, with D uncertain. Germline CDR1 and CDR2: GTSNPN and SVGIG (reference sequence). Deletions cut 6 bases from V and 5 bases from J, with 11 bases between. The CDR3 is 12 residues long. The CDR3 nucleotides read TGTGCCTGCACGACCAGAGAAAACATTCAGTACTTC. Its protein product is CACTTRENIQYF.

The rearrangement joins TRBV7-9 to TRBJ2-1, with TRBD2 identical over 8 bases. The CDR3 is 19 residues long. The V segment lost 5 bases and the J segment 2 bases; nucleotides outside the gene matches: 17. Germline V gives CDR1 SEHNR, CDR2 FQNEAQ (reference sequence). In DNA form, the CDR3 reads TGTGCCAGCAGCCCGTACGGGGAAAGCGGGAGAACTACCTACAATGAGCAGTTCTTC. Its protein is CASSPYGESGRTTYNEQFF.

The chain combines TRBV7-9 with TRBJ1-5; D perhaps matches TRBD1 (5 bases). The CDR3 contains 14 residues. The V end was cut by 6 bases, the J end by 5 bases, with 14 bases between. Germline V CDR1 and CDR2: SEHNR, FQNEAQ (reference sequence). The CDR3 region has the DNA TGTGCCAGCAGTTCTACGCAGGGAGATCAGCCCCAGCATTTT. Translation gives CASSSTQGDQPQHF.

The chain combines TRBV6-2 or TRBV6-3 with TRBJ1-5; 8 nucleotides agree with TRBD1. V lost 5 bases and J lost 0; bases outside the gene matches: 3. CDR1 MNHEY and CDR2 SVGEGT come from the germline V gene. The CDR3 loop spans 15 amino acids. The CDR3 region is CASSRTGNSNQPQHF. The CDR3, as DNA: TGTGCCAGCAGTCGGACAGGGAATAGCAATCAGCCCCAGCATTTT.

The chain uses TRBV12-3 or TRBV12-4 and TRBJ1-2; D is unresolved. The CDR3 totals 13 residues. Trimming removed 7 bases from V and 6 bases from J, with 15 bases in between. The CDR3, as DNA: TGTGCCAGCACCTCACCCGCATTACATGGCTACACCTTC. This codes for CASTSPALHGYTF.

The sample holds one count of this clone. The J gene is TRBJ2-1, the V gene TRBV7-3; 11 nucleotides line up with TRBD2. From germline, CDR1 is SGHTA and CDR2 FQGTGA. The V and J ends lost 6 bases and 4 bases, in that order; junction bases with no gene match: 5. This CDR3 region has 15 residues. This CDR3 reads CASRPTSGAYNEQFF. The CDR3 nucleotides read TGTGCCAGCAGACCGACTAGCGGGGCTTACAATGAGCAGTTCTTC.